This T cell receptor beta chain was recovered during a study of OX40 agonist ivuxolimab in advanced cancers. For the study at large: Treatment of patients was with ivuxolimab, an agonistic anti-OX40 (CD134) antibody. Under the entry rules, prior anti-PD-1, anti-PD-L1 or anti-CTLA-4 therapy was allowed, and 40% had some.

Here immunoSEQ multiplex PCR was the method, and the copy in TCRdb shows in-frame clones only, minus some. The sample records about 43,000 clones, about nine tenths being singletons. Note on this clone: What it binds is unknown.

Germline CDR1 is MDHEN and CDR2 is SYDVKM. V was cut by 11 bases and J by 2 bases, with 14 bases left in between. The CDR3 loop spans 13 amino acids. General study results and limits: Antigen targets of the expanded peripheral T cells went undetermined.

This sample comprised CD4+ or CD8+ T cells sorted from blood, obtained in a trial of the OX40 agonist ivuxolimab. This receptor was taken from an adult with an advanced solid tumor such as melanoma, head and neck, liver or kidney cancer. The V call is TRBV28, the J call TRBJ2-3; TRBD1 or TRBD2 may be the D gene (5 bases each). The CDR3 DNA follows: TGTGCCCATCGGGACGGACTCACAGATACGCAGTATTTT. Translating gives CAHRDGLTDTQYF.